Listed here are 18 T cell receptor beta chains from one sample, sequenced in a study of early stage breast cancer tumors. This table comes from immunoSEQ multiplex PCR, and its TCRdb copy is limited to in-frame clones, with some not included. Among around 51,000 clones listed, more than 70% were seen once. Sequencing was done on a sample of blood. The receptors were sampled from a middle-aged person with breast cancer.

The CDR3 region is CASRAEGSGAHTQYF. In DNA form, the CDR3 reads TGTGCCAGCAGGGCGGAGGGGAGCGGGGCACATACGCAGTATTTT. The rearrangement joins TRBV6-4 to TRBJ2-3; TRBD2 agrees at 7 bases. This CDR3 comprises 15 residues. Trimming cost V 6 bases and J 7 bases; bases outside gene matches: 13. The germline V gene has CDR1 MRHNA and CDR2 SNTAGT.

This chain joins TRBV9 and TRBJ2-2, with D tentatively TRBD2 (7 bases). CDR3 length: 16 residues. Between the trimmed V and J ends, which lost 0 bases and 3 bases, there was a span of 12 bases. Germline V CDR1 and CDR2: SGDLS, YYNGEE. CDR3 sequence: CASSVGEGVYTGELFF. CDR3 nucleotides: TGTGCCAGCAGCGTAGGGGAGGGGGTTTACACCGGGGAGCTGTTTTTT. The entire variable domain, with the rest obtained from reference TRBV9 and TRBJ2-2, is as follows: DSGVTQTPKHLITATGQRVTLRCSPRSGDLSVYWYQQSLDQGLQFLIQYYNGEERAKGNILERFSAQQFPDLHSELNLSSLELGDSALYFCASSVGEGVYTGELFFGEGSRLTVL.

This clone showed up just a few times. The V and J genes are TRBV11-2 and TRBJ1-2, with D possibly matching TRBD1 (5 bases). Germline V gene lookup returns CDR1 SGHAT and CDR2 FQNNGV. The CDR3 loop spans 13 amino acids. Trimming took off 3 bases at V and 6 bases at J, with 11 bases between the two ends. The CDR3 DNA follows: TGTGCCAGCAGCTTGGGGCCGCAAAATGGCTACACCTTC. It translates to CASSLGPQNGYTF.

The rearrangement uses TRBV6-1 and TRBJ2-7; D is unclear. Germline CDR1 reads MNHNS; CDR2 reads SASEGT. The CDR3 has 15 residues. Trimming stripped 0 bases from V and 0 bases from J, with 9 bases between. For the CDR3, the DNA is TGTGCCAGCAGTGAAGCAGCCGAGAGCTCCTACGAGCAGTACTTC. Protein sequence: CASSEAAESSYEQYF.

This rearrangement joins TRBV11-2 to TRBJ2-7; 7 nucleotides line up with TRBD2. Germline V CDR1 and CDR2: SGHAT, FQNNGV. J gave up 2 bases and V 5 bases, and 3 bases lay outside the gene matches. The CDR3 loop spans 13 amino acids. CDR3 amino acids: CASSRGGPYEQYF. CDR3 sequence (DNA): TGTGCCAGCAGCAGGGGAGGGCCCTACGAGCAGTACTTC.

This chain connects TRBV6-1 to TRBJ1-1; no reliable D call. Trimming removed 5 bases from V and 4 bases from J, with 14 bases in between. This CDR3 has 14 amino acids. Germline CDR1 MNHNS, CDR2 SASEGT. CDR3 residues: CASSYDGVGTEAFF. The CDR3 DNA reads TGTGCCAGCAGTTATGACGGGGTGGGCACTGAAGCTTTCTTT.

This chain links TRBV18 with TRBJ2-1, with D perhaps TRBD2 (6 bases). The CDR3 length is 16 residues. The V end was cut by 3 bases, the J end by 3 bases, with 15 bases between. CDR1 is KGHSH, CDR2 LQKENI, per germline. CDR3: CASSPMEGPNYNEQFF. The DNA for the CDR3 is TGTGCCAGCTCACCGATGGAGGGGCCTAACTACAATGAGCAGTTCTTC.

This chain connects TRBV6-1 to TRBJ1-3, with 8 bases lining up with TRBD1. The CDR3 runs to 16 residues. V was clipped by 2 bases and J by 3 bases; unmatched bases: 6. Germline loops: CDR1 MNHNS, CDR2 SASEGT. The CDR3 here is CASSEYPDRGGNTIYF. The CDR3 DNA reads TGTGCCAGCAGTGAATACCCCGACAGGGGTGGAAACACCATATATTTT.

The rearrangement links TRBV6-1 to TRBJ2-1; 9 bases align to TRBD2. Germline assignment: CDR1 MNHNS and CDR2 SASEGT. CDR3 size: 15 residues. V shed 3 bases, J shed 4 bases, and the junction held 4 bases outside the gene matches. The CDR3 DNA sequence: TGTGCCAGCAGTGAGTATAGCGGGAGATACAATGAGCAGTTCTTC. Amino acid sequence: CASSEYSGRYNEQFF.

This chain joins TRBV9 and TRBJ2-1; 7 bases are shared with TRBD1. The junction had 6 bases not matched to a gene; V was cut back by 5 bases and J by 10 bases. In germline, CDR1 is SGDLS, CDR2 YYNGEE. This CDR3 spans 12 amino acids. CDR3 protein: CASSAGQDEQFF. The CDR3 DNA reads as TGTGCCAGCAGTGCTGGACAGGACGAGCAGTTCTTC. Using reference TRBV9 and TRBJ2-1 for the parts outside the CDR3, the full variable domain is DSGVTQTPKHLITATGQRVTLRCSPRSGDLSVYWYQQSLDQGLQFLIQYYNGEERAKGNILERFSAQQFPDLHSELNLSSLELGDSALYFCASSAGQDEQFFGPGTRLTVL.

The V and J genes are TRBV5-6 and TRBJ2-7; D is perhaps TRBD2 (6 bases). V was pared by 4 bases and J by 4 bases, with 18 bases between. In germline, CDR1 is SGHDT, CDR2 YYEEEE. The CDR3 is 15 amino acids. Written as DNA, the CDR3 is TGTGCCAGCAGCCCAGCCCGCCTAGCGTCATACGAGCAGTACTTC. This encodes CASSPARLASYEQYF.

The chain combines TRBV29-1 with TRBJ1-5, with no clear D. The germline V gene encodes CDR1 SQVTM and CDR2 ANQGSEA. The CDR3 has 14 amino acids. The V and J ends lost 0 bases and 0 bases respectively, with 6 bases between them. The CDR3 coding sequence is TGCAGCGTTGAAGATCCACTTAGCAATCAGCCCCAGCATTTT. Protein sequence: CSVEDPLSNQPQHF.

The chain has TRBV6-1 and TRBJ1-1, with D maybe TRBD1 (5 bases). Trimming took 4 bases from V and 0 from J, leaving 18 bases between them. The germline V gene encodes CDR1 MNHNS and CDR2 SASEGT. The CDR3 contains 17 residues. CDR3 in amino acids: CASSVPLGRGVNTEAFF. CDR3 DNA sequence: TGTGCCAGCAGTGTACCCTTGGGGCGGGGAGTGAACACTGAAGCTTTCTTT.

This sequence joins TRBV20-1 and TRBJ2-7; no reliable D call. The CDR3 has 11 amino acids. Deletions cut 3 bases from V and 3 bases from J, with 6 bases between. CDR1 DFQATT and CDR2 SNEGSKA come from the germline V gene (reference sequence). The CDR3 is CSASAVYEQYF. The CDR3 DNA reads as TGCAGTGCTAGCGCGGTCTACGAGCAGTACTTC.

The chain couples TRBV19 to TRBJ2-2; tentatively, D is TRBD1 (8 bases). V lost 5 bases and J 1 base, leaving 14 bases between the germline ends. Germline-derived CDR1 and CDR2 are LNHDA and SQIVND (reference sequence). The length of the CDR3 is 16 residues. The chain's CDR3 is CASSPNRGGNTGELFF. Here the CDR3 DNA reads TGTGCCAGTAGTCCCAACAGGGGGGGGAACACCGGGGAGCTGTTTTTT.

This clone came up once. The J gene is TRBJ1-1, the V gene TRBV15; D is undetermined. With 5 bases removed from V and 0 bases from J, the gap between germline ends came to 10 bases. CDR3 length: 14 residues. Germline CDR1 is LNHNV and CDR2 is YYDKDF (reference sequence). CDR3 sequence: CATSFSTLNTEAFF. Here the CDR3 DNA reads TGTGCCACCAGCTTTTCAACACTGAACACTGAAGCTTTCTTT.

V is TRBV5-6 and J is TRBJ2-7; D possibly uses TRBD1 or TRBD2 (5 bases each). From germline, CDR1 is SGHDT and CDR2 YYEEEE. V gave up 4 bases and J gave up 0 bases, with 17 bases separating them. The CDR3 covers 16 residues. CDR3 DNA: TGTGCCAGCAGCCCAGGGCCCGGGGCGACCTCCTACGAGCAGTACTTC. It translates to CASSPGPGATSYEQYF.

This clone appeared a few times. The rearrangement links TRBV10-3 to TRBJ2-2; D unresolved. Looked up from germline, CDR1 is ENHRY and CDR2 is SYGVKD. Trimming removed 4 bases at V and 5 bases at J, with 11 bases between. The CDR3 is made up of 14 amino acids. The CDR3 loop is CAISGSGSTGELFF. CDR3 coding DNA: TGTGCCATCAGTGGATCAGGATCGACCGGGGAGCTGTTTTTT.